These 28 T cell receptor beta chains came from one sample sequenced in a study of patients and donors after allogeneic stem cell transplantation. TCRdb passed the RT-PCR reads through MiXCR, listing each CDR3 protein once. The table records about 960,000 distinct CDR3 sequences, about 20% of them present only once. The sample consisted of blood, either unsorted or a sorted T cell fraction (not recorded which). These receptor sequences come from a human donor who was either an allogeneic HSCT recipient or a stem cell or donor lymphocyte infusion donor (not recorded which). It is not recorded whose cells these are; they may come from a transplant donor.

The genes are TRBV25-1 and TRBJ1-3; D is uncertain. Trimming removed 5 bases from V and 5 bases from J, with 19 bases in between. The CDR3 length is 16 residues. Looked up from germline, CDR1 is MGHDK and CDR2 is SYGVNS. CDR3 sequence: CASSPQAEGSRNTIYF. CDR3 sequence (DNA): TGTGCCAGCAGTCCCCAAGCAGAAGGTAGTAGAAACACCATATATTTT.

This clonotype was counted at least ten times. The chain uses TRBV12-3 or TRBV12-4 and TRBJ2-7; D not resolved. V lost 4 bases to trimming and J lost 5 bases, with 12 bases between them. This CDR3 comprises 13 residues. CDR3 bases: TGTGCCAGCAGTTCCCTCCGGAGACACGAGCAGTACTTC. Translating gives CASSSLRRHEQYF.

This chain's CDR3 is CASTPDSYGYTF. The CDR3 region has the DNA TGCGCCAGCACGCCGGACAGCTATGGCTACACCTTC. The chain is built from TRBV5-1 and TRBJ1-2; TRBD1 is a possible D gene (6 bases). Germline loops: CDR1 SGHRS, CDR2 YFSETQ. The CDR3 sequence is 12 residues long. V lost 6 bases to trimming and J lost 4 bases, with 10 bases between them.

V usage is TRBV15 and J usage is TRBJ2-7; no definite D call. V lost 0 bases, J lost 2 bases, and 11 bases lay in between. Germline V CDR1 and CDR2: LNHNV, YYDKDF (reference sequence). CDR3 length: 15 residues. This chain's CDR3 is CATSREGGRPYEQYF. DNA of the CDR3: TGTGCCACCAGCAGAGAAGGTGGCAGGCCCTACGAGCAGTACTTC.

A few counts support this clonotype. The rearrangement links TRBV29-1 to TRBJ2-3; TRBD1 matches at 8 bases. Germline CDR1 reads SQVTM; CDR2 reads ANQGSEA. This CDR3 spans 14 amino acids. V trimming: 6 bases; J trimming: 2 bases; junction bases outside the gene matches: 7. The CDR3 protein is CSVGGQVNTDTQYF. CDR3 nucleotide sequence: TGCAGCGTGGGGGGACAGGTCAACACAGATACGCAGTATTTT.

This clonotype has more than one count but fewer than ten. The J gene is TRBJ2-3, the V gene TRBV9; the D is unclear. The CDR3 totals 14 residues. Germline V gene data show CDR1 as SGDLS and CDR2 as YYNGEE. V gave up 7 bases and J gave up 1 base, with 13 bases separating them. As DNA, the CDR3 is TGTGCCAGCGCTGGGGTGGCAGGCACAGATACGCAGTATTTT. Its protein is CASAGVAGTDTQYF.

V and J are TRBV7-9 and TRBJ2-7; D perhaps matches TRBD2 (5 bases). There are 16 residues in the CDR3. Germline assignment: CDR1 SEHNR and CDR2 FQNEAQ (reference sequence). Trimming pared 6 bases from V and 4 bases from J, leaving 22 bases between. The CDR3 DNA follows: TGTGCCAGCAGTCCCCCGGGAATAGCGAAGGCTTACGAGCAGTACTTC. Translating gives CASSPPGIAKAYEQYF.

Written as DNA, the CDR3 is TGTGCCAGCAGCCTCCGGACAGGGGGCGACTATGGCTACACCTTC. Amino acids: CASSLRTGGDYGYTF. The gene calls are TRBV5-5 and TRBJ1-2, with 11 bases that match TRBD1. Per germline, CDR1 SGHKS and CDR2 YYEKEE (reference sequence). The ends lost 4 bases at V and 3 bases at J; junction bases unmatched: 5. CDR3 length: 15 residues.

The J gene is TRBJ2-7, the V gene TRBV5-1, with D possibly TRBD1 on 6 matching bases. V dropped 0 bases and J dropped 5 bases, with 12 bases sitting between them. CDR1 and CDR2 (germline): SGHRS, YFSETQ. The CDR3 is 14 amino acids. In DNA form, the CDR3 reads TGCGCCAGCAGCTTGGCCACAGGGCGGCACGAGCAGTACTTC. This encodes CASSLATGRHEQYF. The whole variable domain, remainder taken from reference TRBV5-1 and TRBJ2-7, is KAGVTQTPRYLIKTRGQQVTLSCSPISGHRSVSWYQQTPGQGLQFLFEYFSETQRNKGNFPGRFSGRQFSNSRSEMNVSTLELGDSALYLCASSLATGRHEQYFGPGTRLTVT.

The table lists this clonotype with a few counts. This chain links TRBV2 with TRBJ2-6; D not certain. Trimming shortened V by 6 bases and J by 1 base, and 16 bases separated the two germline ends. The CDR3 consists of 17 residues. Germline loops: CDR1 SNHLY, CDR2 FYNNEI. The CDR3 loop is CASRETETRSGANVLTF. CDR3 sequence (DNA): TGTGCCAGCAGAGAAACGGAAACACGGTCTGGGGCCAACGTCCTGACTTTC.

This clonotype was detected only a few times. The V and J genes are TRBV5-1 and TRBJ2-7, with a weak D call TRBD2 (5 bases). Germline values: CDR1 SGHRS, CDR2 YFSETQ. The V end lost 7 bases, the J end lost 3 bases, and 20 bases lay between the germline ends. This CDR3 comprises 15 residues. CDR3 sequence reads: CASPIPHGMDYEQYF. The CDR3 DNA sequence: TGCGCCAGCCCTATCCCCCACGGGATGGACTACGAGCAGTACTTC.

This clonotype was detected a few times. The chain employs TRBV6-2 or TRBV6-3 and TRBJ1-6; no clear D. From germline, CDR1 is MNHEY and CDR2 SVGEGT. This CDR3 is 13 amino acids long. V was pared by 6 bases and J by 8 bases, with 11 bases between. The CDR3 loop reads CASSRAVDSPLHF. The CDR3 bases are TGTGCCAGCAGCCGGGCTGTGGATTCACCCCTCCACTTT.

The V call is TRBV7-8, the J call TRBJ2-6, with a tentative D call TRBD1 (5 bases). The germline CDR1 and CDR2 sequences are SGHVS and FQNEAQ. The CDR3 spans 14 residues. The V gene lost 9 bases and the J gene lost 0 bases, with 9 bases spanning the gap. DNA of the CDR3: TGTGCCAGTCAGGGTTTCTCTGGGGCCAACGTCCTGACTTTC. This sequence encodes CASQGFSGANVLTF.

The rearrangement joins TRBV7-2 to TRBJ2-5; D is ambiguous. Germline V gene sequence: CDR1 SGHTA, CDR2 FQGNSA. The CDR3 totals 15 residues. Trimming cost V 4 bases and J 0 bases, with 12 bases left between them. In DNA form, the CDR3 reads TGTGCCAGCAGCTCGGACGGAAGGTACCAAGAGACCCAGTACTTC. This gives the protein CASSSDGRYQETQYF.

CDR3 region: CASSRGGPTDTQYF. For the CDR3, the DNA is TGTGCCAGTAGTCGCGGCGGACCCACAGATACGCAGTATTTT. V usage is TRBV12-3 or TRBV12-4 and J usage is TRBJ2-3, with D unresolved. There are 14 residues in the CDR3. V lost 9 bases and J lost 2, with 15 bases in between.

The chain's CDR3 is CATSDLSREQFF. CDR3 bases: TGTGCCACCAGTGACTTGTCCCGGGAGCAGTTCTTC. The chain recombines TRBV24-1 with TRBJ2-1; D call uncertain. The germline gives CDR1 KGHDR, CDR2 SFDVKD. V was pared by 4 bases and J by 10 bases, with 10 bases between. The CDR3 contains 12 residues.

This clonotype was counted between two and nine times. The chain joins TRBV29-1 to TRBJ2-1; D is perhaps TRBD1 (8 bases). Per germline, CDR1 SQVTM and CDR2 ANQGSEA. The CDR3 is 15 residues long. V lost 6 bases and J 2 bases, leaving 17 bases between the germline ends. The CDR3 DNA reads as TGCAGCGTGGGTAGGACAGGGAGGGCCTACAATGAGCAGTTCTTC. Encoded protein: CSVGRTGRAYNEQFF.

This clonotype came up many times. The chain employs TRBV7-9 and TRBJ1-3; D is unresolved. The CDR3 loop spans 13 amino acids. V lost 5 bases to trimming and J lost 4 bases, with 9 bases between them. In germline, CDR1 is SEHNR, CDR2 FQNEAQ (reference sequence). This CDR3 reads CASSLGPGNTIYF. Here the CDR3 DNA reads TGTGCCAGCAGCCTTGGGCCCGGAAACACCATATATTTT.

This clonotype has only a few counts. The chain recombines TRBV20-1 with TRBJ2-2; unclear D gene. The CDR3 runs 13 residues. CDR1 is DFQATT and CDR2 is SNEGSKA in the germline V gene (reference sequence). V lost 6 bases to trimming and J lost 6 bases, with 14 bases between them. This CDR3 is CSAPASRSGELFF. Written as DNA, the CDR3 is TGCAGTGCCCCCGCATCTCGTTCCGGGGAGCTGTTTTTT.

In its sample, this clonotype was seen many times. This chain's CDR3 is CASSYFSEGEQYF. The CDR3 nucleotides read TGTGCCAGCAGTTACTTCTCAGAGGGCGAGCAGTACTTC. The chain carries TRBV27 and TRBJ2-7; a possible D gene is TRBD2 (5 bases). There are 13 residues in the CDR3. V was trimmed by 4 bases and J by 6 bases, leaving 13 bases between them. CDR1 and CDR2 from the germline V gene are MNHEY and SMNVEV (reference sequence).

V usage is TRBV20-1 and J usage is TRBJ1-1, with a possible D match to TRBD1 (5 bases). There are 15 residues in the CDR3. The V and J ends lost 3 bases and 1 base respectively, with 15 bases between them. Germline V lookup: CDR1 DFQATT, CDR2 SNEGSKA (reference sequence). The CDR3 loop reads CSASDTGRWNTEAFF. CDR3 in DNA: TGCAGTGCTAGTGATACGGGACGCTGGAACACTGAAGCTTTCTTT.

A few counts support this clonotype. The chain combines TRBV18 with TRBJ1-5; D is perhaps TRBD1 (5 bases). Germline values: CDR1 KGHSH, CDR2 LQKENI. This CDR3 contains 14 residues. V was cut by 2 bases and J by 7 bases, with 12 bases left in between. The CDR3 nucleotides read TGTGCCAGCTCACCAGACGGGGGTTTGCAGCCCCAGCATTTT. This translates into CASSPDGGLQPQHF.

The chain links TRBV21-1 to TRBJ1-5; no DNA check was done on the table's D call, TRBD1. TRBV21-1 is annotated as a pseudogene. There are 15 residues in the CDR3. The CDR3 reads CASSKEEGAGQPQHF. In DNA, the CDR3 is TGTGCCAGCAGCAAAGAGGAGGGGGCGGGACAGCCCCAGCATTTT.

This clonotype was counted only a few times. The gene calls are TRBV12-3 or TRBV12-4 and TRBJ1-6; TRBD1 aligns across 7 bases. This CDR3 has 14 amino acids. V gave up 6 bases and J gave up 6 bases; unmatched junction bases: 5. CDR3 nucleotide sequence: TGTGCCAGCAGAACCGGGACAGTTAATTCACCCCTCCACTTT. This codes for CASRTGTVNSPLHF.

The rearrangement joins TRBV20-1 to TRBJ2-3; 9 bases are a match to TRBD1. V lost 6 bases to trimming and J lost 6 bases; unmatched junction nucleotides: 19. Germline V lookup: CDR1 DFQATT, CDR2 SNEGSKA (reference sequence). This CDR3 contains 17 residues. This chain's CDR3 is CSASTGTGTEIYDTQYF. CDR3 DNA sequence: TGCAGTGCAAGTACCGGGACAGGGACCGAAATCTATGATACGCAGTATTTT.

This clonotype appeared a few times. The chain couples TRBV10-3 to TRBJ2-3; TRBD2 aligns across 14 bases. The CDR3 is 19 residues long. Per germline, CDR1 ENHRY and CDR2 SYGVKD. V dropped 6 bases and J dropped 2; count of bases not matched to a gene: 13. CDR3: CAISPGTSGSSEATDTQYF. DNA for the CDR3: TGTGCCATCAGCCCCGGGACTAGCGGGAGTAGTGAGGCCACAGATACGCAGTATTTT.

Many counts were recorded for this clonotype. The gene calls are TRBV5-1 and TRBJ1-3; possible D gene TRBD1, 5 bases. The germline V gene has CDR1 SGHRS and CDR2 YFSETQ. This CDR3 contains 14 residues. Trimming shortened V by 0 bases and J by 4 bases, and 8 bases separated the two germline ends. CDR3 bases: TGCGCCAGCAGCTTGGGACAGAGCGGAAACACCATATATTTT. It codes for CASSLGQSGNTIYF.

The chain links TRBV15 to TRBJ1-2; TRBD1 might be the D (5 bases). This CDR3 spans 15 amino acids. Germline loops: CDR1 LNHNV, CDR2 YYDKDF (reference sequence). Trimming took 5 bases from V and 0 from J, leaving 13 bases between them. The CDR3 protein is CATSEGSAANYGYTF. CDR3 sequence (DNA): TGTGCCACCAGCGAGGGGAGTGCGGCTAACTATGGCTACACCTTC.